These T cell receptor beta chains were read from a single sample in a study of neoadjuvant nivolumab and ipilimumab in lung cancer. Measured with immunoSEQ multiplex PCR; TCRdb has only the in-frame clones, and not every one. Of roughly 18,000 clones detected, around 77% appear once; the ten largest clones hold about 9.8%. Sequenced material: tumor tissue, taken after neoadjuvant nivolumab, alone or with ipilimumab, at or shortly before surgery. The receptors were gathered from an adult with non-small cell lung cancer. CDR3s include the opening cysteine and the closing phenylalanine or tryptophan. The D gene is left open where the match is weak. The size entry is marked missing in some rows and otherwise reads once, few, many or a size class.

CDR3: CAWSKDRDNQPQHF
DNA: TGTGCCTGGAGCAAGGACAGGGATAATCAGCCCCAGCATTTT
J: TRBJ1-5
V: TRBV30
size: -
D: TRBD1

CDR3: CASKRQGNEQFF
DNA: TGTGCCAGCAAGCGACAGGGCAATGAGCAGTTCTTC
J: TRBJ2-1
V: TRBV5-4
size: -
D: TRBD1

CDR3: CASSLGDTGRIDSPLHF
DNA: TGTGCCAGCAGCCTAGGGGATACTGGGAGAATCGATTCACCCCTCCACTTT
J: TRBJ1-6
V: TRBV7-2
size: once
D: -

CDR3: CASSREGYGYTF
DNA: TGCGCCAGCAGCCGGGAGGGCTATGGCTACACCTTC
J: TRBJ1-2
V: TRBV5-1
size: -
D: -

CDR3: CASSQGLGDRYGYTF
DNA: TGTGCCAGCAGCCAAGGTCTTGGGGATCGCTATGGCTACACCTTC
J: TRBJ1-2
V: TRBV9
size: -
D: -

CDR3: CAWSVHARAQTQYF
DNA: TGTGCCTGGAGTGTACACGCTAGGGCACAGACCCAGTACTTC
J: TRBJ2-5
V: TRBV30
size: -
D: -

CDR3: CASSLETVVAFF
DNA: TGTGCCAGCAGCTTAGAGACAGTTGTCGCTTTCTTT
J: TRBJ1-1
V: TRBV7-2
size: -
D: -

CDR3: CASSFAIQETQYF
DNA: TGCGCCAGCAGCTTCGCCATCCAAGAGACCCAGTACTTC
J: TRBJ2-5
V: TRBV5-1
size: -
D: -

CDR3: CASSGWLNTEAFF
DNA: TGTGCCAGCAGCGGGTGGTTGAACACTGAAGCTTTCTTT
J: TRBJ1-1
V: TRBV14
size: -
D: -

CDR3: CASSLATGQYEQYF
DNA: TGCGCCAGCAGCTTGGCGACAGGGCAGTACGAGCAGTACTTC
J: TRBJ2-7
V: TRBV5-1
size: few
D: TRBD1

CDR3: CASSLAGPPEQYF
DNA: TGTGCCAGCAGCTTGGCCGGGCCCCCAGAGCAGTACTTC
J: TRBJ2-7
V: TRBV5-4
size: -
D: -

CDR3: CASSGSSQLLSPLHF
DNA: TGTGCCAGCTCAGGCAGCTCCCAACTACTTTCACCCCTCCACTTT
J: TRBJ1-6
V: TRBV5-4
size: -
D: -

CDR3: CASSLVQYNEQYF
DNA: TGTGCCAGCAGCTTGGTTCAGTACAACGAGCAGTACTTC
J: TRBJ2-7
V: TRBV5-6
size: -
D: -

CDR3: CSVGGQPQETQYF
DNA: TGCAGCGTGGGTGGACAGCCCCAAGAGACCCAGTACTTC
J: TRBJ2-5
V: TRBV29-1
size: -
D: -

CDR3: CASSPSGSEAFF
DNA: TGTGCCAGCAGCCCCTCTGGTTCTGAAGCTTTCTTT
J: TRBJ1-1
V: TRBV7-9
size: -
D: -

CDR3: CASSNTPERNQPQHF
DNA: TGTGCCAGCAGCAATACCCCGGAGCGCAATCAGCCCCAGCATTTT
J: TRBJ1-5
V: TRBV7-6
size: -
D: -

CDR3: CASSPFGEVNEQYF
DNA: TGTGCCAGCAGCCCATTTGGGGAGGTCAACGAGCAGTACTTC
J: TRBJ2-7
V: TRBV9
size: -
D: -

CDR3: CASSEAEGVGNQPQHF
DNA: TGTGCCAGCAGTGAAGCGGAGGGGGTCGGCAATCAGCCCCAGCATTTT
J: TRBJ1-5
V: TRBV6-1
size: medium-sized
D: -